Below, 6 T cell receptor beta chains from the same sample are listed, as sequenced in a study of CD8+ T cells in alopecia areata. Extraction of RNA preceded its reverse transcription into cDNA, which served as the sequencing template. Generated by immunoSEQ multiplex PCR, the TCRdb table keeps only in-frame clones and is missing some. Here the sample spans 200,000 or so clones, about 40% being singletons. Specified treatment: oral pan-JAK inhibitor, 5-10 mg twice daily. The source material was CD4+ T cells sorted from blood, sampled at approximately week 36, from a patient treated with tofacitinib. The source is a human donor with alopecia areata.

The table lists this clone with a few counts. The rearrangement uses TRBV6-5 and TRBJ2-7; 7 positions match TRBD1. Per germline, CDR1 MNHEY and CDR2 SVGAGI. CDR3 length equals 15 residues. V lost 6 bases, J lost 1 base, and 9 bases stayed unmatched. The CDR3 coding sequence is TGTGCCAGCAGCTCGGGACAGACTACGTCCTACGAGCAGTACTTC. It codes for CASSSGQTTSYEQYF.

V and J are TRBV7-9 and TRBJ2-3; 7 bases fit TRBD2. Germline trimming cut 1 base from V and 4 bases from J; bases unmatched to any gene: 8. Germline values: CDR1 SEHNR, CDR2 FQNEAQ (reference sequence). The CDR3 sequence is 16 residues long. DNA for the CDR3: TGTGCCAGCAGCTTAGGTGGCGGGAGCTATGCAGATACGCAGTATTTT. It is translated as CASSLGGGSYADTQYF.

This chain joins TRBV5-8 and TRBJ2-1, with D possibly TRBD1 on 6 matching bases. This CDR3 is 12 amino acids long. V shed 1 base and J shed 12 bases, with 11 bases lying between them. Germline CDR1 reads SGHTS; CDR2 reads YDEGEE. The CDR3 region has the DNA TGTGCCAGCAGCTTGCGAACAGGGCTGCAGTTCTTC. It encodes CASSLRTGLQFF.

This clone was observed a few times. The chain is built from TRBV9 and TRBJ2-5, with a possible D match to TRBD2 (5 bases). Germline V gene lookup returns CDR1 SGDLS and CDR2 YYNGEE. This CDR3 comprises 16 residues. The ends were cut back, 0 bases at V and 2 bases at J, with 14 bases in the middle. The CDR3 bases are TGTGCCAGCAGCGTAGGCCCGGGGATGGGGCAAGAGACCCAGTACTTC. Its translation is CASSVGPGMGQETQYF.

CDR3 DNA: TGTGCCAGCAGTCCCCTCCGCTCCTACGAGCAGTACTTC. It encodes CASSPLRSYEQYF. This chain uses TRBV27 with TRBJ2-7; D unresolved. This CDR3 has 13 residues. Germline V gene lookup returns CDR1 MNHEY and CDR2 SMNVEV (reference sequence). Trimming removed 5 bases from V and 0 bases from J, with 8 bases in between.

V usage is TRBV7-2 and J usage is TRBJ2-7; TRBD1 matches at 7 bases. V lost 0 bases and J lost 0; bases outside the gene matches: 2. Germline CDR1 and CDR2: SGHTA and FQGNSA. The CDR3 sequence is 15 residues long. CDR3 sequence (DNA): TGTGCCAGCAGCTTAGCTGGGACAGTCTCCTACGAGCAGTACTTC. Its protein is CASSLAGTVSYEQYF.